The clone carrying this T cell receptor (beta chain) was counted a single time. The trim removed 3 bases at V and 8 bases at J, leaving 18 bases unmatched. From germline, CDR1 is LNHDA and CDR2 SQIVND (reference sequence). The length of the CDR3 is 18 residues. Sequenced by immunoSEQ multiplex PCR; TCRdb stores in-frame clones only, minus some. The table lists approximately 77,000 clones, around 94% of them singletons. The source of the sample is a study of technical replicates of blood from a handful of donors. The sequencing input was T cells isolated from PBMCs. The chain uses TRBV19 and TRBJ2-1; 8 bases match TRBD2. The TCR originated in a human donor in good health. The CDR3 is CASSIFRGPGLVGDEQFF. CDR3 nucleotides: TGTGCCAGTAGTATTTTCAGAGGGCCGGGACTAGTCGGGGATGAGCAGTTCTTC.